Reported below is one T cell receptor beta chain. V lost 1 base and J 0 bases, leaving 10 bases between the germline ends. CDR1 is SGHVS and CDR2 is FQNEAQ in the germline V gene. The CDR3 totals 15 residues. Original data processing: Amplified reference gene primers provided the basis for estimating nucleated cell counts. Generated by immunoSEQ multiplex PCR, the TCRdb table keeps only in-frame clones and is missing some. Clonal size and the V and J genes are those of that table, whereas D and trimming came from the DNA. The table shows under 45,000 clones, with about four fifths occurring only once. This sample is part of a study of blood T cell repertoires in COVID-19.

This receptor was taken from a woman aged 80 or older with active or convalescent COVID-19. This chain connects TRBV7-8 to TRBJ2-7; perhaps TRBD2 as D (5 bases). The sample taken for sequencing was peripheral blood. CDR3 sequence: CASSLDPGYSYEQYF. CDR3 nucleotide sequence: TGTGCCAGCAGCTTAGATCCGGGATACTCCTACGAGCAGTACTTC.